This is a list of T cell receptor beta chains from one sample in a study of radiotherapy plus CTLA-4 blockade in lung cancer. Libraries were prepared by immunoSEQ multiplex PCR; TCRdb keeps only in-frame clonotypes and omits some of them. The profile shows tens of thousands of clones, approximately 79% of them singletons. Source: peripheral blood, taken from a patient treated with radiotherapy plus ipilimumab. Receptor source: a human donor with non-small cell lung cancer who had a complete response to radiotherapy plus ipilimumab. CDR3s include the opening cysteine and the closing phenylalanine or tryptophan. Each record gives: J gene, V gene, clone size, D gene, CDR3 protein, CDR3 DNA. A D gene is named only where the DNA matches it firmly. Size is omitted from some rows. Given values are once, few, many or a class for expanded clones.

>TRBJ1-1|TRBV27|-|-
CASSLSPRTRNTEAFF
TGTGCCAGCAGTTTATCGCCGAGGACACGGAACACTGAAGCTTTCTTT
>TRBJ1-3|TRBV28|few|TRBD1
CASSVTGVANTIYF
TGTGCCAGCAGTGTCACAGGGGTTGCAAACACCATATATTTT
>TRBJ2-1|TRBV5-6|-|TRBD1
CASSLSPGTGVWNEQFF
TGTGCCAGCAGCTTGTCCCCCGGGACAGGGGTTTGGAATGAGCAGTTCTTC
>TRBJ2-2|TRBV6-1|-|-
CASNAAGLNTGELFF
TGTGCCAGCAATGCGGCGGGATTGAACACCGGGGAGCTGTTTTTT
>TRBJ2-7|TRBV19|-|TRBD2
CASSRTSGPSYEQYF
TGTGCCAGTAGTCGGACTAGCGGGCCTTCCTACGAGCAGTACTTC
>TRBJ2-1|TRBV19|-|-
CASSISDFEQFF
TGTGCCAGTAGTATTTCCGACTTTGAGCAGTTCTTC
>TRBJ2-6|TRBV5-1|-|-
CASSLRQAGANVLTF
TGCGCCAGCAGCTTGAGGCAGGCTGGGGCCAACGTCCTGACTTTC
>TRBJ1-5|TRBV18|once|TRBD1
CASSPDRDQPQHF
TGTGCCAGCTCACCTGACAGGGATCAGCCCCAGCATTTT
>TRBJ2-7|TRBV7-2|-|TRBD2
CASSSAGDSGEQYF
TGTGCCAGCAGCTCAGCGGGAGATTCCGGGGAGCAGTACTTC
>TRBJ2-2|TRBV7-9|-|-
CASSGREATGELFF
TGTGCCAGCAGCGGCAGGGAGGCGACCGGGGAGCTGTTTTTT
>TRBJ1-1|TRBV6-6|-|TRBD1
CASSFDRGEAFF
TGTGCCAGCAGTTTCGACAGGGGTGAAGCTTTCTTT
>TRBJ1-1|TRBV19|-|-
CASSITPSGVGAFEAFF
TGTGCCAGTAGTATTACCCCCAGCGGGGTAGGGGCATTTGAAGCTTTCTTT
>TRBJ2-4|TRBV2|once|TRBD2
CASTRTSGRAGAKNIQYF
TGTGCCAGCACCCGGACTAGCGGGAGGGCCGGAGCCAAAAACATTCAGTACTTC